This TCR beta chain was sequenced for a study of T cells in Graves' hyperthyroidism and ophthalmopathy. On the study more broadly: Peripheral blood was drawn at first diagnosis, prior to all treatment. General study results and limits: In the blood, most expanded thyroid clonotypes above 0.001 appeared as well.

Amplification of TCR beta CDR3 regions was performed using RNA transcripts as template. TCR CDR3 underwent first-round RT-PCR with the HTBI primer set. MiXCR, applied by TCRdb to the multiplex PCR reads, yields one record per CDR3 protein. Among approximately 720,000 distinct CDR3 sequences listed, around 19% were seen once. In the case of this clonotype: The antigen remains undetermined.

Germline CDR1 reads SGHNT; CDR2 reads YENEEA. V lost 5 bases to trimming and J lost 0 bases; unmatched junction nucleotides: 13. The CDR3 is made up of 19 amino acids. Pregnant or lactating patients were excluded, as were those with uncontrolled infection or other autoimmune disease. The sample comprised blood. The source is a woman in her fifties or sixties with Graves' hyperthyroidism that later progressed to Graves' ophthalmopathy. The rearrangement links TRBV11-3 to TRBJ1-6; the match to TRBD1 covers 7 bases. The CDR3 DNA sequence: TGTGCCAGCAGCATAACAGGGGCGCCTTCAAGCTCCTATAATTCACCCCTCCACTTT. It is translated as CASSITGAPSSSYNSPLHF.